This is a list of T cell receptor beta chains from one sample in a study of cytomegalovirus exposure and HLA in healthy donors. Generated by immunoSEQ multiplex PCR, the TCRdb table keeps only in-frame clones and is missing some. The data hold 120,000 to 150,000 clones, with under 70% observed a single time. Specimen: PBMCs. These receptor sequences come from a woman aged 55-70 years in good health and CMV-seronegative. Each CDR3 is given with its conserved first and last residue. Each record gives: D gene, clone size, CDR3 length, V gene, J gene, CDR3 DNA, CDR3 protein. The D gene is left open where the match is weak. Size values are once, few and many counts, or a class for expanded clones, and some rows have none.

>.|once|12|TRBV10-3|TRBJ2-2
TGTGCCATCCGACAGAGCACCGGGGAGCTGTTTTTT
CAIRQSTGELFF
>.|.|15|TRBV5-6|TRBJ1-1
TGTGCCAGCAGCTTGAACTCGAGGAGGAACACTGAAGCTTTCTTT
CASSLNSRRNTEAFF
>TRBD1|.|14|TRBV5-6|TRBJ1-1
TGTGCCAGCAGCTTACAGGGGGCCAACACTGAAGCTTTCTTT
CASSLQGANTEAFF
>.|.|15|TRBV7-8|TRBJ1-6
TGTGCCAGCAGCTTAGTGGAGCAGTTACGTTCACCCCTCCACTTT
CASSLVEQLRSPLHF
>TRBD2|.|17|TRBV7-6|TRBJ2-2
TGTGCCAGCAGCTTAGGGCTAGCGGAGACGAACACCGGGGAGCTGTTTTTT
CASSLGLAETNTGELFF
>.|.|14|TRBV6-5|TRBJ2-2
TGTGCCATCAGGAAACCCAGGGACACCGGGGAGCTGTTTTTT
CAIRKPRDTGELFF
>TRBD2|.|18|TRBV7-3|TRBJ2-3
TGTGCCAGCAGCTCTACACCAAGACTAGCGGGAGGGCCAGATACGCAGTATTTT
CASSSTPRLAGGPDTQYF
>.|.|15|TRBV19|TRBJ2-2
TGTGCCAGTAGTATCCCAGGGCTGAACACCGGGGAGCTGTTTTTT
CASSIPGLNTGELFF
>.|.|14|TRBV28|TRBJ1-2
TGTGCCAGCAGTTTAAGTGCGGGGGGCTATGGCTACACCTTC
CASSLSAGGYGYTF
>TRBD2|.|13|TRBV6-5|TRBJ2-1
TGTGCCAGCAGTCAGGTAGCGGGAGGGCCGGAGTTCTTC
CASSQVAGGPEFF
>TRBD2|.|15|TRBV6-4|TRBJ2-3
TGTGCCAGCAGTCGTAGCGGGAGGGCCGCAGATACGCAGTATTTT
CASSRSGRAADTQYF
>.|.|15|TRBV29-1|TRBJ2-2
TGCAGCGTTAAGGGAGTCAGAGCGAACACCGGGGAGCTGTTTTTT
CSVKGVRANTGELFF
>.|.|14|TRBV6-5|TRBJ2-7
TGTGCCAGCAGGGCCCCTAGCTCCTCCTACGAGCAGTACTTC
CASRAPSSSYEQYF
>.|.|17|TRBV5-4|TRBJ2-1
TGTGCCAGCAGCCCGCACGGCGGGGCCAGCTCCTACAATGAGCAGTTCTTC
CASSPHGGASSYNEQFF
>TRBD2|few|18|TRBV4-2|TRBJ2-7
TGTGCCAGCAGCCAAGAATCAGGGACTAGCGGGAGTCTCTACGAGCAGTACTTC
CASSQESGTSGSLYEQYF
>.|.|14|TRBV5-4|TRBJ1-2
TGTGCCAGCAGCTTGGCGGGGGGTGCGGGCGGCTACACCTTC
CASSLAGGAGGYTF
>.|.|16|TRBV12-5|TRBJ2-1
TGTGCTAGTGGTTTGGTACAATTTTGGCAGAACAATGAGCAGTTCTTC
CASGLVQFWQNNEQFF
>TRBD1|once|16|TRBV19|TRBJ1-5
TGTGCCAGTAGTTTCACCTCGGGACAGGGCAATCAGCCCCAGCATTTT
CASSFTSGQGNQPQHF